This TCR beta chain was recovered during a study of T cells after yellow fever vaccination. Study findings and constraints: After the booster, approximately 96% of CD4 and approximately 90% of CD8 primary-response clones were re-detected.

With regard to this clonotype: Its antigen is still unknown.

Germline V CDR1 and CDR2: KGHSH, LQKENI. V dropped 8 bases and J dropped 3 bases, with 8 bases sitting between them. There are 12 residues in the CDR3. The authors made TCR cDNA by 5'RACE template switching, adding a universal primer site and UMIs. MiXCR, applied by TCRdb to the 5' RACE reads, yields one record per CDR3 protein. Among about 580,000 distinct CDR3 sequences, approximately 16% were seen once, and the ten largest hold approximately 15%. The sample here was PBMCs, taken about 5 days after the first yellow fever vaccination. The receptor's source is a man younger than 35 who received the YFV17D yellow fever vaccine. The chain links TRBV18 to TRBJ1-5; D remains ambiguous. The CDR3 reads CASRTDNQPQHF. The CDR3 DNA reads as TGTGCCAGCCGGACTGACAATCAGCCCCAGCATTTT.